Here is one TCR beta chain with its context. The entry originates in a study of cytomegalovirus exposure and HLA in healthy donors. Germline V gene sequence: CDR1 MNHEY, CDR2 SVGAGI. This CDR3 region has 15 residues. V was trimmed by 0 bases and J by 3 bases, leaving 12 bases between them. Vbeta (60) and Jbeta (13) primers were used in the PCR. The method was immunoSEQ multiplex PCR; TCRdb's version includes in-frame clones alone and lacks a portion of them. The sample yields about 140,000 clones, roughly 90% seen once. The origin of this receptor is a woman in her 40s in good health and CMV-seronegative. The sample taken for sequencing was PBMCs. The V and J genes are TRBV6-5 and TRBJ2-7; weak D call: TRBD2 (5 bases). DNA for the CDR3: TGTGCCAGCAGTTACTCCCGGGCCGGAGGCTACGAGCAGTACTTC. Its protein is CASSYSRAGGYEQYF.